This TCR beta chain originates from a study of human versus mouse CDR3 diversity and MHC coevolution. The V gene lost 2 bases and the J gene lost 4 bases, with 6 bases spanning the gap. CDR3 length: 12 residues. Germline values: CDR1 SGDLS, CDR2 YYNGEE. Assay: immunoSEQ multiplex PCR; the TCRdb copy retains only in-frame clones and omits some. Found here are about 81,000 clones, just over 90% of them singletons; the top ten hold around 1.3%. The receptor's source is a person between 25 and 70 years old in good health. The chain employs TRBV9 and TRBJ1-2; the D is unclear. Sequenced sample: naive CD4+ T cells from blood. Subset: CD45RO-negative CD62L-positive naive CD4 T cells. CDR3 region: CASSVQSYGYTF. In DNA form, the CDR3 reads TGTGCCAGCAGCGTTCAGTCCTATGGCTACACCTTC.